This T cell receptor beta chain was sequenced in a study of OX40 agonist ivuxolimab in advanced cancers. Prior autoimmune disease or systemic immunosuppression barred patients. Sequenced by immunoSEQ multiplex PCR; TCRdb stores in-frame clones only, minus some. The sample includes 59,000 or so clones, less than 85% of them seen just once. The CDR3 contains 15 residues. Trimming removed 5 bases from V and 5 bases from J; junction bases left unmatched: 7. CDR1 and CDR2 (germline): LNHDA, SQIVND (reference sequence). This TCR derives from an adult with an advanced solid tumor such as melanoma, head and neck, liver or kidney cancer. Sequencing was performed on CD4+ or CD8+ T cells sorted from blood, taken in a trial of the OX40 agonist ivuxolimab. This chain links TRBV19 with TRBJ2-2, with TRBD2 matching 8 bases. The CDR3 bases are TGTGCCAGTAGTGAGCGGGAGCCTGGGACCGGGGAGCTGTTTTTT. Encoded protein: CASSEREPGTGELFF.